The 23 T cell receptor beta chains below come from one sample, sequenced in a study of CD8 T cells in ankylosing spondylitis. Study results and caveats: Several highly homologous variants made up a TCR beta motif that seemed to typify ankylosing spondylitis blood.

For these TCRs, the target antigens are not known. TCRdb independently ran MiXCR on the 5' RACE reads; one entry per CDR3 protein. The sample consists of about 700,000 distinct CDR3 sequences, around 20% of them appearing once. Sequenced sample: blood, either unsorted or a sorted T cell fraction (not recorded which). All receptors come from a male donor with ankylosing spondylitis.

This clonotype has more than one count but fewer than ten. The chain joins TRBV4-2 to TRBJ1-2; 10 bases are shared with TRBD1. The germline V gene encodes CDR1 LGHNA and CDR2 YNFKEQ. The ends lost 0 bases at V and 7 bases at J; junction bases unmatched: 8. The CDR3 runs to 16 residues. CDR3 in DNA: TGTGCCAGCAGCCAAGATTGGGGACAGGGGCTGGCTGGCTACACCTTC. Its translation: CASSQDWGQGLAGYTF.

V is TRBV7-2 and J is TRBJ2-2, with D unclear. Germline CDR1 SGHTA, CDR2 FQGNSA. This CDR3 has 13 amino acids. The V end lost 2 bases, the J end lost 7 bases, and 8 bases lay between the germline ends. CDR3 region: CASSLRLVGELFF. The DNA for the CDR3 is TGTGCCAGCAGCTTAAGGTTGGTCGGGGAGCTGTTTTTT.

This clonotype has ten or more counts. CDR3 coding DNA: TGCAGTGCCCCCCCAGCGGGATCGTGGACAGATACGCAGTATTTT. This gives the protein CSAPPAGSWTDTQYF. The chain employs TRBV20-1 and TRBJ2-3, with 7 bases matching TRBD2. This CDR3 region has 15 residues. V gave up 6 bases and J gave up 3 bases; unmatched junction bases: 12. Germline-derived CDR1 and CDR2 are DFQATT and SNEGSKA (reference sequence).

The sample holds one count of this clonotype. This rearrangement joins TRBV2 to TRBJ2-3; TRBD1 is a possible D gene (5 bases). V dropped 9 bases and J dropped 3 bases, with 13 bases sitting between them. There are 13 residues in the CDR3. CDR1 is SNHLY, CDR2 FYNNEI, per germline. DNA of the CDR3: TGTGCCAGTTCGACAGCAGATACAGATACGCAGTATTTT. Amino acid sequence: CASSTADTDTQYF.

This chain joins TRBV12-3 or TRBV12-4 and TRBJ2-2; tentative D call: TRBD1 (6 bases). V lost 11 bases and J lost 2, with 15 bases in between. The CDR3 is 14 residues long. DNA of the CDR3: TGTGCCGGAAACACAGGGACCAACACCGGGGAGCTGTTTTTT. It yields the protein CAGNTGTNTGELFF.

This clonotype was recorded a few times. The rearrangement joins TRBV6-1 to TRBJ1-1; 8 bases align to TRBD1. Germline CDR1 is MNHNS and CDR2 is SASEGT. CDR3 length: 14 residues. Trimming cost V 8 bases and J 1 base; bases outside gene matches: 6. CDR3 in DNA: TGTGCCAGCTTATCTGGGACAGGGAACACTGAAGCTTTCTTT. Amino acids: CASLSGTGNTEAFF.

This sequence joins TRBV29-1 and TRBJ2-2; TRBD2 agrees at 8 bases. The V and J ends lost 7 bases and 3 bases, in that order; junction bases with no gene match: 7. The germline gives CDR1 SQVTM, CDR2 ANQGSEA. The CDR3 contains 14 residues. CDR3 in amino acids: CSALGGADTGELFF. CDR3 coding DNA: TGCAGCGCCCTCGGGGGGGCGGACACCGGGGAGCTGTTTTTT.

The V and J genes are TRBV12-3 or TRBV12-4 and TRBJ2-7; no clear D. The V gene lost 5 bases and the J gene lost 3 bases, with 11 bases spanning the gap. CDR3 length: 13 amino acids. CDR3 DNA: TGTGCCAGCAGTAATCCGCCCTTCTACGAGCAGTACTTC. Residues: CASSNPPFYEQYF.

The chain uses TRBV12-3 or TRBV12-4 and TRBJ1-2; 7 positions agree with TRBD1. J lost 6 bases, V lost 5 bases, and 15 bases had no gene match. The CDR3 is made up of 16 amino acids. CDR3 loop: CASSARQGRDSDGYTF. The CDR3, as DNA: TGTGCCAGCAGTGCTCGACAGGGCCGGGATTCCGATGGCTACACCTTC.

This clonotype was seen more than once but under ten times. This chain joins TRBV27 and TRBJ2-7; D might be TRBD2 (6 bases). CDR3 size: 15 residues. The germline V gene has CDR1 MNHEY and CDR2 SMNVEV (reference sequence). V was pared by 6 bases and J by 3 bases, with 18 bases between. The CDR3 DNA reads TGTGCCAGCAGCGCCCGGAGGGCAGGTTTCTACGAGCAGTACTTC. The encoded protein is CASSARRAGFYEQYF.

The chain has TRBV4-3 and TRBJ2-5; 13 bases fit TRBD2. The V gene's germline CDR1 is LGHNA and CDR2 YSLEER. The CDR3 runs 18 residues. V was clipped by 3 bases and J by 1 base; unmatched bases: 8. The CDR3 loop is CASSHLLAGGRFQETQYF. As DNA, the CDR3 is TGCGCCAGCAGCCACTTACTAGCGGGAGGGCGATTCCAAGAGACCCAGTACTTC.

The sample holds a few counts of this clonotype. This chain uses TRBV7-9 with TRBJ1-2; D is perhaps TRBD1 (5 bases). The V gene lost 5 bases and the J gene lost 0 bases, with 10 bases spanning the gap. CDR1 is SEHNR and CDR2 is FQNEAQ in the germline V gene (reference sequence). The CDR3 contains 14 residues. The CDR3 is CASSPGTTNYGYTF. CDR3 in DNA: TGTGCCAGCAGCCCCGGGACGACTAACTATGGCTACACCTTC.

This clonotype was recorded once. The chain combines TRBV5-1 with TRBJ2-2; 10 positions match TRBD2. CDR1 SGHRS and CDR2 YFSETQ come from the germline V gene. V was pared by 2 bases and J by 2 bases, with 9 bases of the junction left unmatched. The CDR3 is made up of 18 amino acids. For the CDR3, the DNA is TGCGCCAGCAGCTTTGCCCCTATAGCGGGGGGAAACACCGGGGAGCTGTTTTTT. As protein: CASSFAPIAGGNTGELFF.

The chain combines TRBV27 with TRBJ2-2; 9 bases map to TRBD1. The CDR3 consists of 14 residues. Germline V gives CDR1 MNHEY, CDR2 SMNVEV (reference sequence). Unmatched junction bases numbered 6, after V lost 6 bases and J lost 7 bases. The CDR3 DNA reads as TGTGCCAGCAGGAGACAGGGGGGAGGCGGGGAGCTGTTTTTT. Residues: CASRRQGGGGELFF.

The chain combines TRBV4-1 with TRBJ2-3; D remains ambiguous. Germline CDR1 and CDR2: MGHRA and YSYEKL. This CDR3 has 16 amino acids. Trimming took off 1 base at V and 2 bases at J, with 13 bases between the two ends. CDR3 loop: CASSQGESRNTDTQYF. Here the CDR3 DNA reads TGCGCCAGCAGCCAAGGCGAGAGCAGGAACACAGATACGCAGTATTTT.

The genes are TRBV14 and TRBJ1-4, with TRBD1 matching over 9 bases. Germline V gives CDR1 SGHDN, CDR2 FVKESK. Losses at the gene ends were 4 bases for V and 4 bases for J; bases not matched to a gene: 7. The CDR3 loop spans 16 amino acids. The CDR3 sequence is CASSLRTGVINEKLFF. The CDR3 DNA sequence: TGTGCCAGCAGCCTCCGGACAGGGGTGATTAATGAAAAACTGTTTTTT.

A few counts support this clonotype. This chain uses TRBV25-1 with TRBJ1-1; no clear D gene. Germline CDR1 reads MGHDK; CDR2 reads SYGVNS. Between the trimmed V and J ends, which lost 3 bases and 8 bases, there was a span of 7 bases. The CDR3 covers 11 residues. The CDR3 region is CASSDRIEAFF. The CDR3 region has the DNA TGTGCCAGCAGTGACAGGATAGAAGCTTTCTTT.

CDR3 nucleotide sequence: TGTGCCAGCAGCTTAGTCCCTCTAATCGGCGAGACCCAGTACTTC. Its protein product is CASSLVPLIGETQYF. The genes are TRBV11-2 and TRBJ2-5; no firm D call. This CDR3 is 15 amino acids long. Germline V lookup: CDR1 SGHAT, CDR2 FQNNGV. V lost 1 base and J lost 5, with 14 bases in between.

CDR3 in DNA: TGTGCCAGCAGTTGGGGGGCGGGACAATTTTCCTACGAGCAGTACTTC. This gives the protein CASSWGAGQFSYEQYF. The chain is built from TRBV12-3 or TRBV12-4 and TRBJ2-7; D is possibly TRBD1 or TRBD2 (6 bases each). This CDR3 has 16 residues. V was clipped by 4 bases and J by 1 base, with 17 bases between them.

This clonotype was found many times. The chain employs TRBV7-2 and TRBJ2-1; D unresolved. V lost 5 bases to trimming and J lost 7 bases, with 12 bases between them. Germline CDR1 and CDR2: SGHTA and FQGNSA. This CDR3 has 13 amino acids. CDR3 amino acids: CASSHTLGNEQFF. The CDR3 bases are TGTGCCAGCAGCCATACTCTTGGGAATGAGCAGTTCTTC. The variable domain in full, with the rest retrieved from reference TRBV7-2 and TRBJ2-1, is GAGVSQSPSNKVTEKGKDVELRCDPISGHTALYWYRQSLGQGLEFLIYFQGNSAPDKSGLPSDRFSAERTGGSVSTLTIQRTQQEDSAVYLCASSHTLGNEQFFGPGTRLTVL.

The chain combines TRBV28 with TRBJ2-5, with 10 bases that match TRBD2. Germline V gives CDR1 MDHEN, CDR2 SYDVKM. The CDR3 loop spans 15 amino acids. V was clipped by 2 bases and J by 3 bases; unmatched bases: 3. This CDR3 is CASSLTSGNKETQYF. The CDR3 DNA is TGTGCCAGCAGTTTAACTAGCGGGAATAAAGAGACCCAGTACTTC.

This clonotype appeared many times. The chain recombines TRBV12-3 or TRBV12-4 with TRBJ2-1, with 15 nucleotides matching TRBD2. The CDR3 is 15 residues long. The ends lost 2 bases at V and 8 bases at J; junction bases unmatched: 1. CDR3 nucleotide sequence: TGTGCCAGCAGTTTAAGGACTAGCGGGGGGGATGAGCAGTTCTTC. Translation gives CASSLRTSGGDEQFF.

This rearrangement joins TRBV4-1 to TRBJ2-1, with D possibly TRBD1 on 6 matching bases. Germline lookup yields CDR1 MGHRA and CDR2 YSYEKL. V dropped 1 base and J dropped 1 base, with 8 bases sitting between them. This CDR3 region has 15 residues. The DNA of the CDR3 is TGCGCCAGCAGCCAAGGGACAGAATCCTACAATGAGCAGTTCTTC. Translating gives CASSQGTESYNEQFF.